A few counts support the clone carrying this T cell receptor beta chain. Its specificity is unknown. This record comes from a study of beta chain features in type 1 diabetes. Study-level results: Patients showed naive, central memory and Treg TCRB repertoires that appeared more similar than those of healthy donors. Among all four CD4+ subsets, Type 1 diabetes patients had TCRB CDR3s that were moderately but significantly shorter.

V was trimmed by 2 bases and J by 9 bases, leaving 11 bases between them. The germline V gene encodes CDR1 MDHEN and CDR2 SYDVKM. CDR3 size: 12 residues. Expressed TCRB transcripts got sequenced, as all isolated RNA was reverse transcribed. Profiled with immunoSEQ multiplex PCR; TCRdb holds only in-frame clones, not every one. Found here are roughly 290,000 clones, about 15% of them singletons; the top ten hold roughly 0.015%. Sequencing input: naive CD4+ T cells from blood. This receptor was obtained from a man in his late teens or twenties with type 1 diabetes. The chain is built from TRBV28 and TRBJ2-7, with TRBD2 as a possible D gene (5 bases). CDR3 in amino acids: CASSLNSAAQYF. As DNA, the CDR3 is TGTGCCAGCAGTTTAAATTCAGCGGCGCAGTACTTC.